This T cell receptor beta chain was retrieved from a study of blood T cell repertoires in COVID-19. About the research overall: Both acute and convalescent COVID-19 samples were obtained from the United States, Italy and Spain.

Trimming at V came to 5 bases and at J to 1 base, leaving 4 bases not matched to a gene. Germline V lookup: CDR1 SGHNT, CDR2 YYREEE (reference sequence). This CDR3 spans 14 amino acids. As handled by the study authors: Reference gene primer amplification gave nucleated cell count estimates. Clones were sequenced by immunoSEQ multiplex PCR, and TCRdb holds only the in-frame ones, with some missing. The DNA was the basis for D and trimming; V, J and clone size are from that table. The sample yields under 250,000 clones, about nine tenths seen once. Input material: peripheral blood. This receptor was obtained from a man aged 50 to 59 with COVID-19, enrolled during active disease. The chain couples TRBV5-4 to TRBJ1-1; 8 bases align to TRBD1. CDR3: CASRSQGENTEAFF. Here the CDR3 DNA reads TGTGCCAGCAGATCACAGGGGGAGAACACTGAAGCTTTCTTT.